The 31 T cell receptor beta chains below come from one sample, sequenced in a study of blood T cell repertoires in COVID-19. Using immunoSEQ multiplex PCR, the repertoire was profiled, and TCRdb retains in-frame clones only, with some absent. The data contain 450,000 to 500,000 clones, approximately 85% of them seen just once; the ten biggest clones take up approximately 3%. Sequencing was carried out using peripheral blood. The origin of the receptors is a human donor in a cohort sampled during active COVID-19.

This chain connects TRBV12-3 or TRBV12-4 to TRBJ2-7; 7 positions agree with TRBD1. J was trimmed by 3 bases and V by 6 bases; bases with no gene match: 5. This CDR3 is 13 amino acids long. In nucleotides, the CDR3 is TGTGCCAGCAGCCGACAGGGCATCTACGAGCAGTACTTC. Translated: CASSRQGIYEQYF.

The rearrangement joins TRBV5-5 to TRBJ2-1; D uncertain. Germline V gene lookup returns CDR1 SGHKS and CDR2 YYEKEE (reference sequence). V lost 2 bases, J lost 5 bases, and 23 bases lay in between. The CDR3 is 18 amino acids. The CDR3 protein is CASSFRLLPLDQDNEQFF. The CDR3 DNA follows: TGTGCCAGCAGCTTTAGGTTGTTACCCTTGGATCAGGACAATGAGCAGTTCTTC. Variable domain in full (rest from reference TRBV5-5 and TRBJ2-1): DAGVTQSPTHLIKTRGQQVTLRCSPISGHKSVSWYQQVLGQGPQFIFQYYEKEERGRGNFPDRFSARQFPNYSSELNVNALLLGDSALYLCASSFRLLPLDQDNEQFFGPGTRLTVL.

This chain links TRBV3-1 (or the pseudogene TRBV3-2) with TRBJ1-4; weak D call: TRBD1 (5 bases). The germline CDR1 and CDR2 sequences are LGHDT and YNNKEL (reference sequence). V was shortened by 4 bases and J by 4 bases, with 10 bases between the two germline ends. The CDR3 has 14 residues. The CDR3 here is CASSPGLNNEKLFF. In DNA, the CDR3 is TGTGCCAGCAGCCCGGGACTGAATAATGAAAAACTGTTTTTT.

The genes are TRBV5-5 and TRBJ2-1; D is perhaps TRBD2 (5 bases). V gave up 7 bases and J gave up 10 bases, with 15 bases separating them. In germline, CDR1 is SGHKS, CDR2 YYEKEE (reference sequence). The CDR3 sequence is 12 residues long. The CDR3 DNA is TGTGCCAGCGGGGAAGGACTCCTAGAGCAGTTCTTC. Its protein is CASGEGLLEQFF.

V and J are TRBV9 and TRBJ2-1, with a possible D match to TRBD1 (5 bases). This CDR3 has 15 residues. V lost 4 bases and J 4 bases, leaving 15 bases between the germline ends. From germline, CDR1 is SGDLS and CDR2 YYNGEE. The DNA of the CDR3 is TGTGCCAGCAGCCTAACAGGATCGGGTTACAATGAGCAGTTCTTC. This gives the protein CASSLTGSGYNEQFF.

The CDR3 is CASSPQLAGGFNEQFF. The CDR3 DNA sequence: TGTGCCAGCTCACCGCAACTAGCGGGAGGTTTCAATGAGCAGTTCTTC. The J gene is TRBJ2-1, the V gene TRBV18; 12 bases align to TRBD2. V dropped 3 bases and J dropped 6; count of bases not matched to a gene: 6. CDR3 length equals 16 residues. Per germline, CDR1 KGHSH and CDR2 LQKENI.

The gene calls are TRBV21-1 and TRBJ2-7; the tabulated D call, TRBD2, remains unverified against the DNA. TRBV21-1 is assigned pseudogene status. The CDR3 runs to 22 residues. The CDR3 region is CASSKGGGRTAWPPKFSYEQYF. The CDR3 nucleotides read TGTGCCAGCAGCAAAGGGGGAGGCCGAACAGCCTGGCCACCCAAATTCTCCTACGAGCAGTACTTC.

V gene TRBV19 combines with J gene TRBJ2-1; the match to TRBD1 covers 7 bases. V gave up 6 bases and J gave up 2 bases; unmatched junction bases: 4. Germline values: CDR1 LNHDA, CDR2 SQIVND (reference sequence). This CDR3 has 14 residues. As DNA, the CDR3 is TGTGCCAGTAGAACAGGGGTCACCTACAATGAGCAGTTCTTC. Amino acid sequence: CASRTGVTYNEQFF. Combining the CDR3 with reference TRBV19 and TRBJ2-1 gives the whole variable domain DGGITQSPKYLFRKEGQNVTLSCEQNLNHDAMYWYRQDPGQGLRLIYYSQIVNDFQKGDIAEGYSVSREKKESFPLTVTSAQKNPTAFYLCASRTGVTYNEQFFGPGTRLTVL.

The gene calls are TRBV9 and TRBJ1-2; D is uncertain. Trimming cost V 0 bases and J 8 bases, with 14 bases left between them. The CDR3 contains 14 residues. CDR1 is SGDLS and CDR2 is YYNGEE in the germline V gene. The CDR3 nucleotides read TGTGCCAGCAGCGTAGGCCAGCCGGGGAGGGGCTACACCTTC. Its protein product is CASSVGQPGRGYTF.

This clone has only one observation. Here the CDR3 reads CATAQYRGASLYGYTF. The DNA of the CDR3 is TGTGCCACCGCCCAATATCGGGGAGCCTCGCTGTATGGCTACACCTTC. The gene calls are TRBV15 and TRBJ1-2; D is ambiguous. V lost 8 bases and J lost 5, with 24 bases in between. This CDR3 spans 16 amino acids. The germline V gene has CDR1 LNHNV and CDR2 YYDKDF (reference sequence).

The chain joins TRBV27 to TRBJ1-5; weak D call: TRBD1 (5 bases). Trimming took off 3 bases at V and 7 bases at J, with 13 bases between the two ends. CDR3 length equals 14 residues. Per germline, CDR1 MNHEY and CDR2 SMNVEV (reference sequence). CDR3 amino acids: CASSFTAGSQPQHF. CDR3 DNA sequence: TGTGCCAGCAGTTTTACAGCAGGGTCCCAGCCCCAGCATTTT.

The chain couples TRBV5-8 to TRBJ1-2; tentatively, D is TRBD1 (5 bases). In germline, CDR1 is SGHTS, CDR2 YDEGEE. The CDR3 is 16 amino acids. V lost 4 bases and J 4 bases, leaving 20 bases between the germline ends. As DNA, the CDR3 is TGTGCCAGCAGCGCTGTTGACAGCACTTCGCTCTATGGCTACACCTTC. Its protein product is CASSAVDSTSLYGYTF.

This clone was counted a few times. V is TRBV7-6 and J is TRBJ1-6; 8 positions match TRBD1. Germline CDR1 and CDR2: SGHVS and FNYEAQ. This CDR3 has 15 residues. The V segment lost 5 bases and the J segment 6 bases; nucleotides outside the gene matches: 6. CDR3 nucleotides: TGTGCCAGCAGCCCACAGACAGGGGCTAATTCACCCCTCCACTTT. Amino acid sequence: CASSPQTGANSPLHF.

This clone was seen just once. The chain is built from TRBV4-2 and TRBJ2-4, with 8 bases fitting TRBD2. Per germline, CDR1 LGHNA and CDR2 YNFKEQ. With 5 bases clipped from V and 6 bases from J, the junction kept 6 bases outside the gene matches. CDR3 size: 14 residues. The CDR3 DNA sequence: TGTGCCAGCAGCTCCGTGCGGGAGGTAAACATTCAGTACTTC. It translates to CASSSVREVNIQYF.

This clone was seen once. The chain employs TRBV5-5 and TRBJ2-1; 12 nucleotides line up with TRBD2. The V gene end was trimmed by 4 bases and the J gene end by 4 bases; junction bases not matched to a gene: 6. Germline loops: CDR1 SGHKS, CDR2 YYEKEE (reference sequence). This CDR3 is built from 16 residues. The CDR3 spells CASSAELAGGYNEQFF. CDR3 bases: TGTGCCAGCAGCGCGGAACTAGCGGGGGGTTACAATGAGCAGTTCTTC. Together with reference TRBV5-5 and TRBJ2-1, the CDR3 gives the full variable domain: DAGVTQSPTHLIKTRGQQVTLRCSPISGHKSVSWYQQVLGQGPQFIFQYYEKEERGRGNFPDRFSARQFPNYSSELNVNALLLGDSALYLCASSAELAGGYNEQFFGPGTRLTVL.

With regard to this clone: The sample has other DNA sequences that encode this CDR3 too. CDR3 coding DNA: TGTGCCATCAGCCCTGGACAGCCCTACGAGCAGTACTTC. Protein: CAISPGQPYEQYF. This sequence joins TRBV10-3 and TRBJ2-7, with TRBD1 as a possible D gene (6 bases). The ends were cut back, 6 bases at V and 2 bases at J, with 11 bases in the middle. Germline V gives CDR1 ENHRY, CDR2 SYGVKD. This CDR3 is built from 13 residues.

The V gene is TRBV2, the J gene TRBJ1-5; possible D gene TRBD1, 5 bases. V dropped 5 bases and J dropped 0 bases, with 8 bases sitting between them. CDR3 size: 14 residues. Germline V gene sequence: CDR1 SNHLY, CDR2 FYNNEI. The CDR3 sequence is CASSRDYSNQPQHF. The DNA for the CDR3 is TGTGCCAGCAGTAGGGACTATAGCAATCAGCCCCAGCATTTT.

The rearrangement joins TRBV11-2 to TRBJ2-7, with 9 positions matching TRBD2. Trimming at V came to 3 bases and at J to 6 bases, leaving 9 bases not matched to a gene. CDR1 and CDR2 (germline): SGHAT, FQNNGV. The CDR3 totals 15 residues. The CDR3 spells CASSLGGGRASEQYF. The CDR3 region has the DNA TGTGCCAGCAGCTTGGGCGGCGGGAGGGCCAGCGAGCAGTACTTC.

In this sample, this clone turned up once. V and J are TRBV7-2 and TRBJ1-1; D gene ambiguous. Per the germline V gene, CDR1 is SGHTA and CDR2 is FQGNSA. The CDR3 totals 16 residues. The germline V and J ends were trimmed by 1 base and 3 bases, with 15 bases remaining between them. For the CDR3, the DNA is TGTGCCAGCAGCTTAGTTCCTCTCCCGGAGGACACTGAAGCTTTCTTT. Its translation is CASSLVPLPEDTEAFF.

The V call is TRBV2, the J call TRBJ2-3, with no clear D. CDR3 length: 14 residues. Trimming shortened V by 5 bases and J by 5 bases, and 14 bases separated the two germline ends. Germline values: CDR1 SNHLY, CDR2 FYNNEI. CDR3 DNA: TGTGCCAGCAGTTTCCAGGCTAATCGAGATACGCAGTATTTT. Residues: CASSFQANRDTQYF.

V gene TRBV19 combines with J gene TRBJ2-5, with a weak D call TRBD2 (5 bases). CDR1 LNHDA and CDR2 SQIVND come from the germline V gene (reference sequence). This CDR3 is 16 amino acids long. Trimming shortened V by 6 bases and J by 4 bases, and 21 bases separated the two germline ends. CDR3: CASSHTGHPAGETQYF. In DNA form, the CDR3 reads TGTGCCAGTAGCCATACGGGCCACCCCGCGGGAGAGACCCAGTACTTC. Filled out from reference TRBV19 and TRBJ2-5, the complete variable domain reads DGGITQSPKYLFRKEGQNVTLSCEQNLNHDAMYWYRQDPGQGLRLIYYSQIVNDFQKGDIAEGYSVSREKKESFPLTVTSAQKNPTAFYLCASSHTGHPAGETQYFGPGTRLLVL.

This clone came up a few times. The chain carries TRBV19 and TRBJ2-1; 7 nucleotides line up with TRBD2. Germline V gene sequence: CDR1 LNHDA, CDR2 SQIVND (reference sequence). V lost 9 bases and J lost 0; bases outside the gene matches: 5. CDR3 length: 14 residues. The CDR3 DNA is TGTGCCAGCTGGGGGGGTAGCTCCTACAATGAGCAGTTCTTC. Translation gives CASWGGSSYNEQFF. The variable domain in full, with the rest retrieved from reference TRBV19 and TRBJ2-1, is DGGITQSPKYLFRKEGQNVTLSCEQNLNHDAMYWYRQDPGQGLRLIYYSQIVNDFQKGDIAEGYSVSREKKESFPLTVTSAQKNPTAFYLCASWGGSSYNEQFFGPGTRLTVL.

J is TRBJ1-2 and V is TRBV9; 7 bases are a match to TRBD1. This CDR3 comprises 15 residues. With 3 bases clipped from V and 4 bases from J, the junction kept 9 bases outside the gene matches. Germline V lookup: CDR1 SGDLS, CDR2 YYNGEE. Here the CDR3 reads CASSATFWDSYGYTF. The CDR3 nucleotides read TGTGCCAGCAGCGCAACTTTTTGGGACAGCTATGGCTACACCTTC.

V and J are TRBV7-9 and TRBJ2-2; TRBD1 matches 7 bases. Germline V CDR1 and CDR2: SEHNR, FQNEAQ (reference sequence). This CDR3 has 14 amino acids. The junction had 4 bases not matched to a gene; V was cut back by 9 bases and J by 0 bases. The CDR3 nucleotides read TGTGCCAGGTCCGGGACAGCGAACACCGGGGAGCTGTTTTTT. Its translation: CARSGTANTGELFF.

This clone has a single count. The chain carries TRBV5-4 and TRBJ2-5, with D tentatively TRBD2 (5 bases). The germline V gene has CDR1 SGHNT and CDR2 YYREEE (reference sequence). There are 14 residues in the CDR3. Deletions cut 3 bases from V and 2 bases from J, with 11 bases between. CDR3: CASSYMGDQETQYF. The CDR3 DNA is TGTGCCAGCAGCTATATGGGAGATCAAGAGACCCAGTACTTC.

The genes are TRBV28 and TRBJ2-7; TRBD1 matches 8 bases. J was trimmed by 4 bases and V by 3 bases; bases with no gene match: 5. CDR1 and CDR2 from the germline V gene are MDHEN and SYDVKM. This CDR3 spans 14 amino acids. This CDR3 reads CASSLSRGPYEQYF. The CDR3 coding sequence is TGTGCCAGCAGTTTGAGCAGGGGGCCATACGAGCAGTACTTC.

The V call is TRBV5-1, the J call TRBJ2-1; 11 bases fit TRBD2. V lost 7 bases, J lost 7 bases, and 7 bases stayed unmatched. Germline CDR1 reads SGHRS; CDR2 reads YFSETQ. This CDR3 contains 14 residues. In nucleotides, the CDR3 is TGCGCCAGCGGCACGACTAGCGGGAAGAATGAGCAGTTCTTC. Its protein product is CASGTTSGKNEQFF.

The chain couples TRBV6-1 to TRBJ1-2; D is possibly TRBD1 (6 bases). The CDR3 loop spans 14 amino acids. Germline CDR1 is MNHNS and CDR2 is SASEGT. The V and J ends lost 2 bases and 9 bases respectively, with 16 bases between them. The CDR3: CASSETGQGKSYTF. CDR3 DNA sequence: TGTGCCAGCAGTGAAACCGGCCAGGGGAAGAGCTACACCTTC.

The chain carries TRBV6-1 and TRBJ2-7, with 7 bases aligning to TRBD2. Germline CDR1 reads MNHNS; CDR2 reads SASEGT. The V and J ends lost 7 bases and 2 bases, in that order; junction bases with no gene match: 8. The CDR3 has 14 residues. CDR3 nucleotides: TGTGCCAGCACCATTAGCGGGTGGACCTACGAGCAGTACTTC. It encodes CASTISGWTYEQYF.

CDR3 DNA: TGTGCCAGCAGCTTGGCCTGGGACAGGGGTCCTAATGGGAATCAGCCCCAGCATTTT. This translates into CASSLAWDRGPNGNQPQHF. The rearrangement uses TRBV5-4 and TRBJ1-5; 10 nucleotides line up with TRBD1. With V trimmed by 0 bases and J by 4 bases, 13 bases remained unmatched. The length of the CDR3 is 19 residues. Germline CDR1 is SGHNT and CDR2 is YYREEE (reference sequence). Combining the CDR3 with reference TRBV5-4 and TRBJ1-5 gives the whole variable domain ETGVTQSPTHLIKTRGQQVTLRCSSQSGHNTVSWYQQALGQGPQFIFQYYREEENGRGNFPPRFSGLQFPNYSSELNVNALELDDSALYLCASSLAWDRGPNGNQPQHFGDGTRLSIL.

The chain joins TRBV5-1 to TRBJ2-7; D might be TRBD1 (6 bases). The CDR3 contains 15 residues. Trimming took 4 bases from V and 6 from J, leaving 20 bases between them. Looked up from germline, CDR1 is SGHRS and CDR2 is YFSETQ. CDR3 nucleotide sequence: TGCGCCAGCAGCCCAAGTAACGGGGTAGGGGGCGAGCAGTACTTC. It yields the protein CASSPSNGVGGEQYF. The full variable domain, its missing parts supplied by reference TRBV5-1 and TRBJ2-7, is KAGVTQTPRYLIKTRGQQVTLSCSPISGHRSVSWYQQTPGQGLQFLFEYFSETQRNKGNFPGRFSGRQFSNSRSEMNVSTLELGDSALYLCASSPSNGVGGEQYFGPGTRLTVT.